The subject of this entry is one TCR beta chain. This entry is derived from a study of cytomegalovirus exposure and HLA in healthy donors. The CDR3 has 13 residues. Germline CDR1 reads LNHDA; CDR2 reads SQIVND (reference sequence). V was pared by 10 bases and J by 4 bases, with 5 bases of the junction left unmatched. The PCR had 60 Vbeta and 13 Jbeta primers. Assay: immunoSEQ multiplex PCR; the TCRdb copy retains only in-frame clones and omits some. In the table there are about 110,000 clones, more than 60% of which are singletons. The chain joins TRBV19 to TRBJ2-1; TRBD1 agrees at 9 bases. The TCR sequence derives from a man aged 35 to 55 in good health and CMV-seronegative. Sequencing was done on a sample of PBMCs. CDR3 coding DNA: TGTGCCACCCGGGACAGGGAGTACAATGAGCAGTTCTTC. Encoded protein: CATRDREYNEQFF. Combining the CDR3 with reference TRBV19 and TRBJ2-1 gives the whole variable domain DGGITQSPKYLFRKEGQNVTLSCEQNLNHDAMYWYRQDPGQGLRLIYYSQIVNDFQKGDIAEGYSVSREKKESFPLTVTSAQKNPTAFYLCATRDREYNEQFFGPGTRLTVL.